The rows below give T cell receptor beta chains drawn from one sample of a study of blood T cell repertoires in COVID-19. Assay used: immunoSEQ multiplex PCR; TCRdb lists only in-frame clones, some missing. The top ten clones hold about a fifth of a sample with tens of thousands of clones, 70% to 90% of them seen once. The sequenced material came from peripheral blood. The source of these receptors is a woman of 80 years or more in a cohort sampled during active or convalescent COVID-19. Each CDR3 is given with its conserved first and last residue. The D gene is left open where the match is weak. Not all rows give a size; the values are once, few, many and, for expanded clones, a class.

cdr3_nt: TGTGCCAGCAGCTTAGGTGACAGGGATGTTCAGCCCCAGCATTTT; cdr3_aa: CASSLGDRDVQPQHF; d_call: TRBD1; v_call: TRBV7-9; j_call: TRBJ1-5; clone_size: once
cdr3_nt: TGCGCCAGCAGCCAACCTGCCGGGGGGCGGCACACCCAGCCCCAGCATTTT; cdr3_aa: CASSQPAGGRHTQPQHF; d_call: -; v_call: TRBV4-1; j_call: TRBJ1-5; clone_size: -
cdr3_nt: TGCGCCAGCAGCCCGGGACAGCTGAACTATGGCTACACCTTC; cdr3_aa: CASSPGQLNYGYTF; d_call: TRBD1; v_call: TRBV5-1; j_call: TRBJ1-2; clone_size: few
cdr3_nt: TGTGCCAGCAGCTTACGCCTAGCGTGGGCAGACATTCAGTACTTC; cdr3_aa: CASSLRLAWADIQYF; d_call: -; v_call: TRBV7-9; j_call: TRBJ2-4; clone_size: -
cdr3_nt: TGTGCCAGCAGCTTTGGGGCCGACAGCTACGGTGAAAAACTGTTTTTT; cdr3_aa: CASSFGADSYGEKLFF; d_call: -; v_call: TRBV5-4; j_call: TRBJ1-4; clone_size: once
cdr3_nt: TGTGCCTGGAGTGTAGCGGGAGGACGGGGTACGCAGTATTTT; cdr3_aa: CAWSVAGGRGTQYF; d_call: TRBD2; v_call: TRBV30; j_call: TRBJ2-3; clone_size: -
cdr3_nt: TGTGCCAGTAGTCAGTCCGGACTAGCGGGGACCGGGGAGCTGTTTTTT; cdr3_aa: CASSQSGLAGTGELFF; d_call: TRBD2; v_call: TRBV19; j_call: TRBJ2-2; clone_size: -
cdr3_nt: TGCGCCAGCAGCTACCGGACTAGCGGGAGTGGGGAGACCCAGTACTTC; cdr3_aa: CASSYRTSGSGETQYF; d_call: TRBD2; v_call: TRBV5-1; j_call: TRBJ2-5; clone_size: -
cdr3_nt: TGTGCCAGCAGCTTCGACAGGACCCTGGGAGAGACCCAGTACTTC; cdr3_aa: CASSFDRTLGETQYF; d_call: -; v_call: TRBV28; j_call: TRBJ2-5; clone_size: -
cdr3_nt: TGTGCCAGCTCACCATTGGGGGCCGACCCCTACAATGAGCAGTTCTTC; cdr3_aa: CASSPLGADPYNEQFF; d_call: -; v_call: TRBV18; j_call: TRBJ2-1; clone_size: -
cdr3_nt: TGTGCCAGCAGTTTCAGAAACTATGGCTACACCTTC; cdr3_aa: CASSFRNYGYTF; d_call: -; v_call: TRBV12-3/TRBV12-4; j_call: TRBJ1-2; clone_size: -
cdr3_nt: TGCGCCAGCAGACGGACAGGGGCGGCGGGGATCTATGGCTACACCTTC; cdr3_aa: CASRRTGAAGIYGYTF; d_call: TRBD1; v_call: TRBV5-1; j_call: TRBJ1-2; clone_size: few
cdr3_nt: TGCGCCAGCAGCCCCGGCCGGACGGGGAGCTTCACAGATACGCAGTATTTT; cdr3_aa: CASSPGRTGSFTDTQYF; d_call: -; v_call: TRBV5-1; j_call: TRBJ2-3; clone_size: once
cdr3_nt: TGCGCCAGCAGCCAACAGGGGATGAACACTGAAGCTTTCTTT; cdr3_aa: CASSQQGMNTEAFF; d_call: TRBD1; v_call: TRBV10-1; j_call: TRBJ1-1; clone_size: -
cdr3_nt: TGTGCCAGCAGCTTAGCGGGCCCCTACAATGAGCAGTTCTTC; cdr3_aa: CASSLAGPYNEQFF; d_call: -; v_call: TRBV7-3; j_call: TRBJ2-1; clone_size: -
cdr3_nt: TGTGCCAGCAGCTTGGGACTAGCGGGTTCAGATACGCAGTATTTT; cdr3_aa: CASSLGLAGSDTQYF; d_call: TRBD2; v_call: TRBV5-6; j_call: TRBJ2-3; clone_size: -
cdr3_nt: TGTGCCAGCAGCCACACCGGGACAGCCAACACTGAAGCTTTCTTT; cdr3_aa: CASSHTGTANTEAFF; d_call: TRBD1; v_call: TRBV9; j_call: TRBJ1-1; clone_size: -
cdr3_nt: TGTGCCAGCAGTGAAGGACAATACCAAGAGACCCAGTACTTC; cdr3_aa: CASSEGQYQETQYF; d_call: -; v_call: TRBV2; j_call: TRBJ2-5; clone_size: few
cdr3_nt: TGTGCCAGCAGCTCCCTACTAGCGGGAGTAGGTAATGAGCAGTTCTTC; cdr3_aa: CASSSLLAGVGNEQFF; d_call: TRBD2; v_call: TRBV5-6; j_call: TRBJ2-1; clone_size: -
cdr3_nt: TGCGCCAGCAGCTTAGCAGGGTCCGGTGAAAAACTGTTTTTT; cdr3_aa: CASSLAGSGEKLFF; d_call: -; v_call: TRBV5-1; j_call: TRBJ1-4; clone_size: -
cdr3_nt: TGCGCCAGCAGCTTGACTAGCGGGAGGGCCTACAGAACAGATACGCAGTATTTT; cdr3_aa: CASSLTSGRAYRTDTQYF; d_call: TRBD2; v_call: TRBV5-1; j_call: TRBJ2-3; clone_size: -
cdr3_nt: TGTGCCAGCAGTCTGACAGGGGGCCTGAATCAGCCCCAGCATTTT; cdr3_aa: CASSLTGGLNQPQHF; d_call: TRBD1; v_call: TRBV28; j_call: TRBJ1-5; clone_size: -